The T cell receptor beta chain described here comes from a study of shared clonotypes between healthy human individuals. Trimming left V 6 bases short and J 3 bases short, with 7 bases between. This CDR3 contains 12 residues. Germline V gives CDR1 WSHSY, CDR2 SAAADI. Profiling relied on immunoSEQ multiplex PCR, and the TCRdb table lists in-frame clones only, not all of them. Of about 1.5 million clones in the sample, around 98% are singletons; the top ten hold about 0.45%. The clonotype was recovered from a man aged 25-45 years in good health. The V call is TRBV10-2, the J call TRBJ2-3; no clear D gene. Sequencing used naive CD4+ T cells sorted from blood. The subset: CD45RA+ positively selected. The CDR3 spells CASRATTDTQYF. CDR3 DNA: TGCGCCAGCAGGGCCACGACAGATACGCAGTATTTT.